This is a list of T cell receptor beta chains from one sample in a study of type 1 and type 2 diabetes patients. From the multiplex PCR reads, TCRdb called clonotypes with MiXCR, one entry per CDR3 protein. Of fewer than 300,000 distinct CDR3 sequences listed, around 47% are singletons. Source material: peripheral blood mononuclear cells (PBMCs). These receptors came from a man younger than 30 with type 2 diabetes. The CDR3 runs from the conserved cysteine through the conserved F or W. Each record gives: J gene, D gene, clone size, V gene, CDR3 DNA, CDR3 protein. D genes are given only for firm matches. Clone size is shown for a subset of rows, as once, few, many or a class of expanded clone.

TRBJ2-2 | TRBD2 | - | TRBV12-3/TRBV12-4 | TGTGCCAGCAGTGTGAGCGGGGGGCCCGGGGAGCTGTTTTTT | CASSVSGGPGELFF
TRBJ1-1 | - | - | TRBV7-6 | TGTGCCAGCAGCCCAGAGGGCGGAATTTTCCGTCACACTGGAGCTTTCTTT | CASSPEGGIFRHTGAFF
TRBJ2-2 | - | - | TRBV5-1 | TGCGCCAGCAGCTTGGCCGAGAACACCGGGGAGCTGTTTTTT | CASSLAENTGELFF
TRBJ2-7 | - | - | TRBV5-1 | TGCGCCAGCAGGGGTCCGGGTATGTCCTACGAGCAGTACTTC | CASRGPGMSYEQYF
TRBJ1-5 | - | few | TRBV15 | TGTGCCACCAGCAGAGGGGGTCGGCCCCAGCATTTT | CATSRGGRPQHF
TRBJ2-7 | - | - | TRBV27 | TGTGCCAGCAGCAAAGTGGTGCGGGGCTCCTACGAGCAGTACTTC | CASSKVVRGSYEQYF
TRBJ2-5 | TRBD2 | - | TRBV19 | TGTGCCAGTAGTGGGGGACTAGCGGGATTGGAAGAGACCCAGTACTTC | CASSGGLAGLEETQYF
TRBJ1-6 | TRBD1 | - | TRBV5-1 | TGCGCCAGCAGCCCGACAGGGATTCGGGATTCACCCCTCCACTTT | CASSPTGIRDSPLHF
TRBJ2-3 | TRBD2 | - | TRBV20-1 | TGCAGTGCCCTGACTAGCGGCACAGATACGCAGTATTTT | CSALTSGTDTQYF
TRBJ1-1 | - | many | TRBV25-1 | TGTGCCAGCAGTGATCTGGGAGAAGCTTTCTTT | CASSDLGEAFF
TRBJ2-3 | - | - | TRBV15 | TGTGCCACCTCCGACAGGTCTCGCACAGATACGCAGTATTTT | CATSDRSRTDTQYF
TRBJ2-1 | TRBD1 | - | TRBV2 | TGTGCCATCCCGGGACAGGGGATCAATGAGCAGTTCTTC | CAIPGQGINEQFF
TRBJ1-6 | TRBD1 | - | TRBV19 | TGTGCCAGTAGTAATGGACAGGGGAATTCACCCCTCCACTTT | CASSNGQGNSPLHF
TRBJ2-1 | TRBD2 | - | TRBV10-2 | TGCGCCAGCAAGGCTAGCGGGAGTTGGGGGGGGGATATTGAGCAGTTCTTC | CASKASGSWGGDIEQFF
TRBJ1-1 | - | - | TRBV15 | TGTGCCACCAGCAGAGACATGGGCACTGAAGCTTTCTTT | CATSRDMGTEAFF
TRBJ1-1 | - | - | TRBV7-2 | TGTGCCAGCAGCCCCAGGACCTTTGATAGCGACGCTGAAGCTTTCTTT | CASSPRTFDSDAEAFF
TRBJ1-2 | - | - | TRBV20-1 | TGCAGTGCAGAGCTGGGACAATTCTATGGCTACACCTTC | CSAELGQFYGYTF
TRBJ1-5 | - | - | TRBV19 | TGTGCCAGTAGTACTCTGACAGCCAGCAATCAGCCCCAGCATTTT | CASSTLTASNQPQHF
TRBJ2-5 | - | few | TRBV27 | TGTGCCAGCAGCGATAGGGGGGAGAACCAAGAGACCCAGTACTTC | CASSDRGENQETQYF
TRBJ2-7 | - | - | TRBV6-5 | TGTGCCAGCAACGACAGGATCTACGAGCAGTACTTC | CASNDRIYEQYF
TRBJ1-2 | - | few | TRBV13 | TGTGCCACCAGTGATTCAAACAGAAACTATGGCTACACCTTC | CATSDSNRNYGYTF
TRBJ2-1 | TRBD2 | - | TRBV7-9 | TGTGCCAGCAGCTTAGCGGGCGGGGGGGAGGACAATGAGCAGTTCTTC | CASSLAGGGEDNEQFF
TRBJ2-7 | - | - | TRBV12-3/TRBV12-4 | TGTGCCAGCAGTAGCGCGGCTACCTACGAGCAGTACTTC | CASSSAATYEQYF
TRBJ1-4 | - | - | TRBV20-1 | TGCAGTGCTACCCGGCCAGGGACGACCGCTAATGAAAAACTGTTTTTT | CSATRPGTTANEKLFF
TRBJ2-7 | TRBD1 | few | TRBV12-5 | TGTGCTAGTGGTGACCGACAGGGCCGGTACGAGCAGTACTTC | CASGDRQGRYEQYF
TRBJ2-5 | - | - | TRBV7-3 | TGTGCCTGGAGGGGCGGGATACAACGAGGCCCCCAGTACTTC | CAWRGGIQRGPQYF
TRBJ1-1 | TRBD1 | - | TRBV2 | TGTGCCAGCACCGGGACAGGGCCTGAAGCTTTCTTT | CASTGTGPEAFF
TRBJ2-5 | - | few | TRBV20-1 | TGCAGTGCTAGCTTGAGGAGCGGACAAGAGACCCAGTACTTC | CSASLRSGQETQYF
TRBJ2-1 | - | few | TRBV2 | TGTGCCAGCAATGAAGCGGTCTCCTACAATGAGCAGTTCTTC | CASNEAVSYNEQFF
TRBJ1-2 | - | - | TRBV6-5 | TGTGCCAGCAGTTACTCGGGCAAGAGAGCTGAGAACTATGGCTACACCTTC | CASSYSGKRAENYGYTF
TRBJ1-3 | - | - | TRBV7-2 | TGTGCCAGCAGCTCATATGGAAACACCATATATTTT | CASSSYGNTIYF
TRBJ1-5 | - | few | TRBV7-7 | TGTGCTAGCAGCTTAGTGACAGCCAGAAATCAGCCCCAGCATTTT | CASSLVTARNQPQHF
TRBJ1-1 | - | few | TRBV7-8 | TGTGCCAGCAGCTTAGAAATTTGGACCCAGAACACTGAAGCTTTCTTT | CASSLEIWTQNTEAFF
TRBJ1-6 | TRBD1 | few | TRBV25-1 | TGTGCCAGCAGTTACCGGACAGGGAGGTCACCCCTCCACTTT | CASSYRTGRSPLHF
TRBJ1-6 | - | few | TRBV7-3 | TGTGCCAGCAGCTCAGGGTTGGTGAATTCACCCCTCCACTTT | CASSSGLVNSPLHF
TRBJ2-3 | TRBD2 | - | TRBV10-3 | TGTGCCAGCAGTGAGCTTTGGCTAGCGGGAACAGATACGCAGTATTTT | CASSELWLAGTDTQYF
TRBJ1-2 | - | - | TRBV4-2 | TGTGCCAGCAGCCCGGACGGGAGATACTATGGCTACACCTTC | CASSPDGRYYGYTF
TRBJ2-3 | - | - | TRBV7-6 | TGTGCCAGCAGCTCCGGGACACAAGCAGATACGCAGTATTTT | CASSSGTQADTQYF
TRBJ2-5 | - | - | TRBV10-3 | TGTGCCATCAGTGAGTCGAAGACCCAGTACTTC | CAISESKTQYF
TRBJ2-2 | - | - | TRBV6-2/TRBV6-3 | TGTGCCAGCAGTCGACAGTTTAACACCGGGGAGCTGTTTTTT | CASSRQFNTGELFF
TRBJ1-2 | - | - | TRBV20-1 | TGCAGTGCTAGAGTGGGTTGGGGCTACACCTTC | CSARVGWGYTF
TRBJ1-1 | - | many | TRBV7-3 | TGTGCCAGTAGTATACAGGGTTATACTGAAGCTTTCTTT | CASSIQGYTEAFF
TRBJ2-2 | - | - | TRBV10-1 | TGCGCCAGCAGTGAGTCGCTGGTTAACACCGGGGAGCTGTTTTTT | CASSESLVNTGELFF
TRBJ1-6 | - | - | TRBV12-5 | TGTGCTAGTTCTCCCTTCGGGGGGCCCCCCCTCCACTTT | CASSPFGGPPLHF
TRBJ2-7 | - | few | TRBV7-6 | TGTGCCAGCAGCTTAGACCCGGACGGGTCCTACGAGCAGTACTTC | CASSLDPDGSYEQYF
TRBJ2-2 | - | few | TRBV7-3 | TGTGCCAGCAGCCCCTTCGGGGGCCAGGACACCGGGGAGCTGTTTTTT | CASSPFGGQDTGELFF
TRBJ2-1 | - | once | TRBV15 | TGTGCCACCAGCAGCCCCCGGGACAAGGACAATGAGCAGTTCTTC | CATSSPRDKDNEQFF
TRBJ1-6 | - | - | TRBV27 | TGTGCCAGCAGTCGGGACGTCTCTTTAGGTTCACCCCTCCACTTT | CASSRDVSLGSPLHF
TRBJ2-7 | - | - | TRBV19 | TGTGCCAGTAGTATAGATGGACGGGGGTACGAGCAGTACTTC | CASSIDGRGYEQYF
TRBJ2-2 | - | - | TRBV5-1 | TGCGCCAGCAGCTTGGACGTAACCGGGGAGCTGTTTTTT | CASSLDVTGELFF
TRBJ1-5 | - | few | TRBV27 | TGTGCCAGCAGTTTATCCCGGGATCAGCCCCAGCATTTT | CASSLSRDQPQHF
TRBJ2-7 | TRBD2 | few | TRBV19 | TGTGCCAGTAGTATCTCCGCCCTAAGGGCTAGCGGGAATCCGGACTACGAGCAGTACTTC | CASSISALRASGNPDYEQYF
TRBJ2-5 | TRBD1 | - | TRBV30 | TGTGCCTGGAGTCCTCGGGGACAGCGAGAGACCCAGTACTTC | CAWSPRGQRETQYF
TRBJ1-5 | - | - | TRBV4-1 | TGCGCCAGCAGCCAAAAGACAGTTAGCAATCAGCCCCAGCATTTT | CASSQKTVSNQPQHF
TRBJ2-3 | TRBD2 | few | TRBV7-8 | TGTGCCAGCAGCTTCGGGTCTAGCGGAGCAGATACGCAGTATTTT | CASSFGSSGADTQYF
TRBJ2-3 | - | few | TRBV19 | TGTGCCAGTAGTTTAAATCTGAGGGTAGCAGATACGCAGTATTTT | CASSLNLRVADTQYF
TRBJ2-1 | TRBD1 | few | TRBV20-1 | TGCAGTGCTAGAGGTGGGGGACAGGGCTACAATGAGCAGTTCTTC | CSARGGGQGYNEQFF
TRBJ1-5 | - | - | TRBV5-1 | TGCGCCAGCAGCTTTTCCGGGCCGGGTCAGCCCCAGCATTTT | CASSFSGPGQPQHF